The 4 T cell receptor beta chains reported below all come from one sample, sequenced in a study of T cells after yellow fever vaccination. TCRdb re-derived calls from the 5' RACE reads in MiXCR, one entry per CDR3 protein. The repertoire includes about 510,000 distinct CDR3 sequences, 21% of them detected once, and roughly 16% sits in the top ten. Here the sequenced sample was PBMCs, taken roughly 23 days after the first yellow fever vaccination. These receptor sequences come from a man aged 18 to 30 who received the YFV17D yellow fever vaccine.

About this clonotype: An end of the junction differs from the germline gene, which may be a read error. The chain combines TRBV11-2 with TRBJ2-3, with 14 bases matching TRBD2. From germline, CDR1 is SGHAT and CDR2 FQNNGV. The CDR3 has 16 residues. The CDR3 coding sequence is TGTGCCAGCAGCGAGGGACTAGCGGGGGACACAGATACGCCGTATTTT. It codes for CASSEGLAGDTDTPYF. Looking up the rest from reference TRBV11-2 and TRBJ2-3 gives the full variable domain: EAGVAQSPRYKIIEKRQSVAFWCNPISGHATLYWYQQILGQGPKLLIQFQNNGVVDDSQLPKDRFSAERLKGVDSTLKIQPAKLEDSAVYLCASSEGLAGDTDTPYFGPGTRLTVL.

In its sample, this clonotype was seen a few times. A read error may produce the germline difference seen at one junction end. The V call is TRBV19, the J call TRBJ2-1; tentative D call: TRBD1 (5 bases). CDR3 length: 17 residues. Germline V CDR1 and CDR2: LNHDA, SQIVND (reference sequence). The CDR3 loop is CASSGFLDRTSNNEQFF. The CDR3, as DNA: TGTGCCAGTAGCGGGTTTCTAGACAGAACCTCCAACAATGAGCAGTTCTTC.

This clonotype has more than one count but fewer than ten. V usage is TRBV9 and J usage is TRBJ2-1; either TRBD1 or TRBD2 may supply D (5 bases each). Germline V gives CDR1 SGDLS, CDR2 YYNGEE. V lost 1 base, J lost 10 bases, and 9 bases lay in between. The CDR3 covers 12 residues. The CDR3 sequence is CASSVIRDEQFF. The DNA for the CDR3 is TGTGCCAGCAGCGTAATCAGGGACGAGCAGTTCTTC.

The chain uses TRBV20-1 and TRBJ2-7; no clear D. The CDR3 is 12 residues long. Germline V gives CDR1 DFQATT, CDR2 SNEGSKA (reference sequence). Trimming pared 5 bases from V and 5 bases from J, leaving 13 bases between. This chain's CDR3 is CSAPLSYDEQYF. The CDR3 nucleotides read TGCAGTGCTCCACTCTCTTACGACGAGCAGTACTTC.